Listed below are T cell receptor beta chains from one sample, sequenced in a study of blood T cell repertoires in COVID-19. Generated by immunoSEQ multiplex PCR, the TCRdb table keeps only in-frame clones and is missing some. The sample shows tens of thousands of clones, 70% to 85% of them seen only once. Material for sequencing was peripheral blood. These receptors were obtained from a man aged 50 or older with active or convalescent COVID-19. CDR3s include the opening cysteine and the closing phenylalanine or tryptophan. Each record gives: J gene, clone size, D gene, V gene, CDR3 protein, CDR3 DNA. D genes are given only for firm matches. The size entry is marked missing in some rows and otherwise reads once, few, many or a size class.

j_call: TRBJ2-5; clone_size: NA; d_call: TRBD1; v_call: TRBV6-6; cdr3_aa: CASSPWDRDETQYF; cdr3_nt: TGTGCCAGCAGTCCCTGGGACAGGGACGAGACCCAGTACTTC
j_call: TRBJ1-2; clone_size: NA; d_call: NA; v_call: TRBV4-3; cdr3_aa: CASSQGLGDYYGYTF; cdr3_nt: TGCGCCAGCAGCCAAGGTCTAGGGGACTACTATGGCTACACCTTC
j_call: TRBJ2-1; clone_size: once; d_call: NA; v_call: TRBV14; cdr3_aa: CASRGSFSYNEQFF; cdr3_nt: TGTGCCAGCCGTGGCTCGTTCTCCTACAATGAGCAGTTCTTC
j_call: TRBJ2-5; clone_size: NA; d_call: NA; v_call: TRBV11-2; cdr3_aa: CASSSDLTQETQYF; cdr3_nt: TGTGCCAGCAGCTCCGACCTGACACAAGAGACCCAGTACTTC
j_call: TRBJ1-1; clone_size: NA; d_call: NA; v_call: TRBV28; cdr3_aa: CASSFVGLGAFF; cdr3_nt: TGTGCCAGCAGTTTTGTGGGACTTGGAGCTTTCTTT
j_call: TRBJ1-1; clone_size: NA; d_call: TRBD1; v_call: TRBV12-5; cdr3_aa: CASGLVMGVGTGAKNTEAFF; cdr3_nt: TGTGCTAGTGGTTTGGTAATGGGAGTAGGCACAGGGGCGAAGAACACTGAAGCTTTCTTT
j_call: TRBJ1-1; clone_size: NA; d_call: NA; v_call: TRBV25-1; cdr3_aa: CASSESRGQGAFF; cdr3_nt: TGTGCCAGCAGTGAATCCAGAGGACAAGGAGCTTTCTTT
j_call: TRBJ1-2; clone_size: NA; d_call: NA; v_call: TRBV6-6; cdr3_aa: CASSYEYGYTF; cdr3_nt: TGTGCCAGCAGTTACGAGTATGGCTACACCTTC
j_call: TRBJ2-1; clone_size: NA; d_call: NA; v_call: TRBV7-2; cdr3_aa: CASSPQLNNEQFF; cdr3_nt: TGTGCCAGCAGCCCCCAGTTGAACAATGAGCAGTTCTTC
j_call: TRBJ2-3; clone_size: NA; d_call: NA; v_call: TRBV4-3; cdr3_aa: CASSPASTPTDTQYF; cdr3_nt: TGCGCCAGCAGCCCCGCCAGTACCCCCACAGATACGCAGTATTTT
j_call: TRBJ1-1; clone_size: NA; d_call: NA; v_call: TRBV3-1/TRBV3-2; cdr3_aa: CASSLGVNTEAFF; cdr3_nt: TGTGCCAGCAGCCTGGGAGTGAACACTGAAGCTTTCTTT
j_call: TRBJ2-1; clone_size: NA; d_call: TRBD2; v_call: TRBV6-5; cdr3_aa: CASSSTSGGYNEQFF; cdr3_nt: TGTGCCAGCAGTTCCACTAGCGGGGGGTACAATGAGCAGTTCTTC
j_call: TRBJ1-5; clone_size: NA; d_call: NA; v_call: TRBV6-2/TRBV6-3; cdr3_aa: CASSSLGGINQPQHF; cdr3_nt: TGTGCCAGCAGCTCCCTAGGAGGCATAAACCAGCCCCAGCATTTT
j_call: TRBJ1-4; clone_size: NA; d_call: NA; v_call: TRBV2; cdr3_aa: CASSEAGGGKLFF; cdr3_nt: TGTGCCAGCAGTGAAGCGGGTGGGGGGAAACTGTTTTTT
j_call: TRBJ2-7; clone_size: NA; d_call: NA; v_call: TRBV27; cdr3_aa: CASSLTRYYEQYF; cdr3_nt: TGTGCCAGCAGTTTAACGCGATACTACGAGCAGTACTTC
j_call: TRBJ1-1; clone_size: NA; d_call: NA; v_call: TRBV19; cdr3_aa: CASRKPGGGPEAFF; cdr3_nt: TGTGCCAGTAGGAAGCCGGGGGGCGGGCCTGAAGCTTTCTTT
j_call: TRBJ2-1; clone_size: NA; d_call: NA; v_call: TRBV12-5; cdr3_aa: CASVRGAPYNEQFF; cdr3_nt: TGTGCTAGCGTCCGGGGGGCCCCCTACAATGAGCAGTTCTTC
j_call: TRBJ2-7; clone_size: once; d_call: NA; v_call: TRBV3-1/TRBV3-2; cdr3_aa: CASSQEPLGASSYEQYF; cdr3_nt: TGTGCCAGCAGCCAAGAGCCCCTGGGCGCCTCATCCTACGAGCAGTACTTC
j_call: TRBJ2-5; clone_size: NA; d_call: TRBD2; v_call: TRBV6-1; cdr3_aa: CASSEGARSAGGQETQYF; cdr3_nt: TGTGCCAGCAGTGAAGGGGCTAGGTCAGCGGGGGGACAAGAGACCCAGTACTTC
j_call: TRBJ2-7; clone_size: NA; d_call: NA; v_call: TRBV7-2; cdr3_aa: CASTFSAGAAYEQYF; cdr3_nt: TGTGCCAGCACCTTTTCCGCGGGGGCGGCTTACGAGCAGTACTTC
j_call: TRBJ2-5; clone_size: NA; d_call: NA; v_call: TRBV7-8; cdr3_aa: CASSRPRETQYF; cdr3_nt: TGTGCCAGCAGCCGCCCCCGGGAGACCCAGTACTTC
j_call: TRBJ2-1; clone_size: NA; d_call: NA; v_call: TRBV9; cdr3_aa: CASSVVGGANEQFF; cdr3_nt: TGTGCCAGCAGCGTAGTTGGGGGGGCTAATGAGCAGTTCTTC